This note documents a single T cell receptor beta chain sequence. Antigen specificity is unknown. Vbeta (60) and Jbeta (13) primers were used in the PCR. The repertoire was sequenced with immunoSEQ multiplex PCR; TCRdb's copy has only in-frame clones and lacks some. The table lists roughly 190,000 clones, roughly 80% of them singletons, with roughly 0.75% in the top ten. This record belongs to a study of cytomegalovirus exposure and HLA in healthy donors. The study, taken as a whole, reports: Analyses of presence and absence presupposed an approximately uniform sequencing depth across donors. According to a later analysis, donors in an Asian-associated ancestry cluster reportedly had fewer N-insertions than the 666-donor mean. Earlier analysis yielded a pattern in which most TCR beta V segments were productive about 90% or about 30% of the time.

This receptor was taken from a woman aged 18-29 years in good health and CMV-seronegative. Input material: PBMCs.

CDR3 amino acids: CASSDLPGEAFF. CDR3 nucleotides: TGTGCCAGCAGTGATCTCCCCGGGGAAGCTTTCTTT. This chain joins TRBV25-1 and TRBJ1-1; the D is unclear. The germline CDR1 and CDR2 sequences are MGHDK and SYGVNS. With 3 bases removed from V and 8 bases from J, the gap between germline ends came to 10 bases. The CDR3 sequence is 12 residues long.